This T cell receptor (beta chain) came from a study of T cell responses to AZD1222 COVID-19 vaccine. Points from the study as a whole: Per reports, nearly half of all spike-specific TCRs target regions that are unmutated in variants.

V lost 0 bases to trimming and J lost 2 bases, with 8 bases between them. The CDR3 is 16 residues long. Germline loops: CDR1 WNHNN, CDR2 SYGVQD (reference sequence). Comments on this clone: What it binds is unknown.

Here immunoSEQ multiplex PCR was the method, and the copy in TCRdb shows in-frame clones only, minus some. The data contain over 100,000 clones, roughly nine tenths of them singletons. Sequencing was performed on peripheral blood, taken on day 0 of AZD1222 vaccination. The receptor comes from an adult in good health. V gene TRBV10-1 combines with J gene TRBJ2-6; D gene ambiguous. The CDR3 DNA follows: TGCGCCAGCAGTGAGTCAAAGGCCCCTGGGGCCAACGTCCTGACTTTC. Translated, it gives CASSESKAPGANVLTF.